A selection of T cell receptor beta chains follows, all from one sample in a study of post-analysis software for immune sequencing data. TCRdb passed the PCR reads through MiXCR, listing each CDR3 protein once. The sample shows approximately 660,000 distinct CDR3 sequences, about 60% of them seen only once. Sequenced sample: blood. These receptors originate from a girl aged 2-10 years with multiple sclerosis. Both conserved end residues are part of each CDR3. The D gene is left open where the match is weak. Some rows have no size entry. The others give once, few or many, or a class for an expanded clone.

cdr3_nt: TGCAGTGCTAGTAGGCCTCTCTCCTACAATGAGCAGTTCTTC
cdr3_aa: CSASRPLSYNEQFF
cdr3_length: 14
d_call: NA
clone_size: NA
j_call: TRBJ2-1
v_call: TRBV20-1

cdr3_nt: TGTGCCAGCAGTTTAGACGGGTCTTTCTTT
cdr3_aa: CASSLDGSFF
cdr3_length: 10
d_call: NA
clone_size: NA
j_call: TRBJ1-1
v_call: TRBV7-9

cdr3_nt: TGCAGCGTTGAACAGAACACAGATACGCAGTATTTT
cdr3_aa: CSVEQNTDTQYF
cdr3_length: 12
d_call: NA
clone_size: few
j_call: TRBJ2-3
v_call: TRBV29-1

cdr3_nt: TGCAGCGTTGAGACGTATGGCTACACCTTC
cdr3_aa: CSVETYGYTF
cdr3_length: 10
d_call: NA
clone_size: NA
j_call: TRBJ1-2
v_call: TRBV29-1

cdr3_nt: TGTGCCAGCAGTCCTAGGACTAGCGGGGCCTACGAGCAGTACTTC
cdr3_aa: CASSPRTSGAYEQYF
cdr3_length: 15
d_call: TRBD2
clone_size: many
j_call: TRBJ2-7
v_call: TRBV12-3/TRBV12-4

cdr3_nt: TGCAGTGCTAGTAGCCCCGTCAGTGCGGGACACTACAATGAGCAGTTCTTC
cdr3_aa: CSASSPVSAGHYNEQFF
cdr3_length: 17
d_call: NA
clone_size: few
j_call: TRBJ2-1
v_call: TRBV20-1

cdr3_nt: TGTGCCATCAGTGAGTCGCGCGGGGGGGCCCAGGAGACCCAGTACTTC
cdr3_aa: CAISESRGGAQETQYF
cdr3_length: 16
d_call: TRBD2
clone_size: few
j_call: TRBJ2-5
v_call: TRBV10-3

cdr3_nt: TGTGCCAGTAGTATTCTGGCAGGTCAGCCCCGGCATTTT
cdr3_aa: CASSILAGQPRHF
cdr3_length: 13
d_call: NA
clone_size: NA
j_call: TRBJ1-5
v_call: TRBV19

cdr3_nt: TGCAGTGCTGGCCAACTGACTAGCGGGTCCTACAATGAGCAGTTCTTC
cdr3_aa: CSAGQLTSGSYNEQFF
cdr3_length: 16
d_call: TRBD2
clone_size: NA
j_call: TRBJ2-1
v_call: TRBV20-1

cdr3_nt: TGTGCCACCAGCAATGGGACTAGCGGGCGGAAGACCCAGTACTTC
cdr3_aa: CATSNGTSGRKTQYF
cdr3_length: 15
d_call: TRBD2
clone_size: few
j_call: TRBJ2-5
v_call: TRBV15

cdr3_nt: TGTGCCAGCAGGGGGACTAGCGGGAGGGCCGGGAACAATGAGCAGTTCTTC
cdr3_aa: CASRGTSGRAGNNEQFF
cdr3_length: 17
d_call: TRBD2
clone_size: NA
j_call: TRBJ2-1
v_call: TRBV6-1

cdr3_nt: TGTGCCAGCAGCGCCCTCGCCAGCGGGCTCTACAATGAGCAGTTCTTC
cdr3_aa: CASSALASGLYNEQFF
cdr3_length: 16
d_call: NA
clone_size: few
j_call: TRBJ2-1
v_call: TRBV5-6

cdr3_nt: TGTGCCAGCAGCCAAGTCGGTGCTTCACCCCTCCACTTT
cdr3_aa: CASSQVGASPLHF
cdr3_length: 13
d_call: NA
clone_size: NA
j_call: TRBJ1-6
v_call: TRBV14

cdr3_nt: TGTGCCAGCAGCTTTACAGGGATGGGCGAGACCCAGTACTTC
cdr3_aa: CASSFTGMGETQYF
cdr3_length: 14
d_call: NA
clone_size: NA
j_call: TRBJ2-5
v_call: TRBV7-2

cdr3_nt: TGTGCCAGCAGCCAGAAATGGAACACTGAAGCTTTCTTT
cdr3_aa: CASSQKWNTEAFF
cdr3_length: 13
d_call: NA
clone_size: NA
j_call: TRBJ1-1
v_call: TRBV3-1